Below, 24 T cell receptor beta chains from the same sample are listed, as sequenced in a study of T cell repertoires in ileal Crohn's disease. Libraries were prepared by immunoSEQ multiplex PCR; TCRdb keeps only in-frame clonotypes and omits some of them. Here the sample spans fewer than 4,500 clones, about nine tenths being singletons. Documented time point: proximal margin of the surgical specimen (macroscopically non-inflamed). The sequenced sample was ileal tissue. The receptors were sampled from an adult with Crohn's disease.

CDR3 sequence (DNA): TGCGCCAGCAGAGAGACGGGACAGGGGCAAGAGACCCAGTACTTC. The encoded protein is CASRETGQGQETQYF. This chain connects TRBV5-1 to TRBJ2-5, with 10 bases fitting TRBD1. The CDR3 runs to 15 residues. CDR1 and CDR2 (germline): SGHRS, YFSETQ. V shed 5 bases, J shed 2 bases, and the junction held 6 bases outside the gene matches.

V and J are TRBV7-3 and TRBJ2-5; D not certain. Germline CDR1 reads SGHTA; CDR2 reads FQGTGA. Trimming removed 5 bases at V and 5 bases at J, with 15 bases between. CDR3 size: 14 residues. The CDR3 loop is CASSPAGFGETQYF. The CDR3 region has the DNA TGTGCCAGCAGCCCAGCAGGTTTCGGGGAGACCCAGTACTTC.

J is TRBJ2-5 and V is TRBV4-3; the D gene is possibly TRBD2 (6 bases). Trimming left V 1 base short and J 6 bases short, with 15 bases between. The CDR3 consists of 15 residues. The germline V gene has CDR1 LGHNA and CDR2 YSLEER. In DNA, the CDR3 is TGCGCCAGCAGCCAAGGTCTGGGACTGTCACAGACCCAGTACTTC. Amino acid sequence: CASSQGLGLSQTQYF.

This chain joins TRBV7-2 and TRBJ1-2; no clear D. This CDR3 spans 12 amino acids. Germline CDR1 reads SGHTA; CDR2 reads FQGNSA. The V gene lost 5 bases and the J gene lost 5 bases, with 9 bases spanning the gap. This CDR3 is CASSPFTYGYTF. CDR3 nucleotides: TGTGCCAGCAGCCCTTTTACGTATGGCTACACCTTC.

The rearrangement joins TRBV19 to TRBJ1-3; D gene uncertain. Germline CDR1 and CDR2: LNHDA and SQIVND (reference sequence). This CDR3 contains 15 residues. V was cut by 5 bases and J by 2 bases, with 13 bases left in between. The CDR3 nucleotides read TGTGCCAGTAGTCGTACAATATCCGCTGGAAACACCATATATTTT. This encodes CASSRTISAGNTIYF.

The chain uses TRBV20-1 and TRBJ1-1, with D maybe TRBD1 (6 bases). Germline lookup yields CDR1 DFQATT and CDR2 SNEGSKA (reference sequence). Trimming removed 6 bases from V and 8 bases from J, with 10 bases in between. The CDR3 totals 10 residues. The CDR3: CSAAQGEAFF. DNA for the CDR3: TGCAGTGCGGCACAGGGAGAAGCTTTCTTT.

This sequence joins TRBV10-3 and TRBJ2-2; TRBD2 agrees at 10 bases. Germline CDR1 is ENHRY and CDR2 is SYGVKD. The CDR3 is made up of 16 amino acids. Losses at the gene ends were 0 bases for V and 7 bases for J; bases not matched to a gene: 5. CDR3 bases: TGTGCCATCAGTGAGTCGAGGGGACTAGCGATCGGGGAGCTGTTTTTT. Its translation: CAISESRGLAIGELFF.

The chain carries TRBV18 and TRBJ1-5; 7 bases are a match to TRBD1. Germline V CDR1 and CDR2: KGHSH, LQKENI. The CDR3 extends over 15 amino acids. Trimming cost V 5 bases and J 6 bases; bases outside gene matches: 10. The CDR3 DNA sequence: TGTGCCAGCTCAGAAGACAGGGTGTTCGGTCAGCCCCAGCATTTT. Its protein product is CASSEDRVFGQPQHF.

The V call is TRBV19, the J call TRBJ2-2; a possible D gene is TRBD2 (6 bases). V lost 9 bases, J lost 1 base, and 12 bases lay in between. The CDR3 runs 14 residues. Per the germline V gene, CDR1 is LNHDA and CDR2 is SQIVND (reference sequence). CDR3 DNA sequence: TGTGCCAGCCTCAGCGGGCTGAACACCGGGGAGCTGTTTTTT. Protein: CASLSGLNTGELFF.

The V gene is TRBV27, the J gene TRBJ1-5; D possibly corresponds to TRBD1 (5 bases). CDR1 and CDR2 from the germline V gene are MNHEY and SMNVEV (reference sequence). The germline V and J ends were trimmed by 6 bases and 7 bases, with 13 bases remaining between them. This CDR3 spans 13 amino acids. The CDR3 nucleotides read TGTGCCAGCAGCCTGGGGGTGGGCCAGCCCCAGCATTTT. This sequence encodes CASSLGVGQPQHF.

The chain carries TRBV18 and TRBJ2-1, with 9 nucleotides matching TRBD1. This CDR3 spans 15 amino acids. CDR1 is KGHSH and CDR2 is LQKENI in the germline V gene. The ends lost 2 bases at V and 5 bases at J; junction bases unmatched: 4. The CDR3 loop reads CASSPGTGQNNEQFF. CDR3 DNA: TGTGCCAGCTCACCAGGGACAGGGCAGAACAATGAGCAGTTCTTC.

V gene TRBV6-4 combines with J gene TRBJ1-1; D uncertain. Per the germline V gene, CDR1 is MRHNA and CDR2 is SNTAGT. Trimming removed 0 bases from V and 9 bases from J, with 11 bases in between. The CDR3 totals 13 residues. The CDR3 DNA follows: TGTGCCAGCAGTGACTCGTCAGTACAGAAAGCTTTCTTT. Residues: CASSDSSVQKAFF.

The V gene is TRBV27, the J gene TRBJ2-1; 8 nucleotides agree with TRBD1. The CDR3 covers 16 residues. CDR1 and CDR2 (germline): MNHEY, SMNVEV (reference sequence). V gave up 1 base and J gave up 7 bases; unmatched junction bases: 9. CDR3 amino acids: CASSLYSGGVQNEQFF. CDR3 nucleotide sequence: TGTGCCAGCAGTTTATACTCAGGGGGCGTTCAGAATGAGCAGTTCTTC.

The genes are TRBV5-6 and TRBJ2-1; TRBD2 matches at 12 bases. V dropped 1 base and J dropped 10; count of bases not matched to a gene: 9. The CDR3 totals 16 residues. Germline V lookup: CDR1 SGHDT, CDR2 YYEEEE. The CDR3 nucleotides read TGTGCCAGCAGCTTGTACGTCGGGACTAGCGGGCCCGAGCAGTTCTTC. Amino acid sequence: CASSLYVGTSGPEQFF.

This sequence joins TRBV19 and TRBJ1-5, with unresolved D. The germline gives CDR1 LNHDA, CDR2 SQIVND (reference sequence). The CDR3 has 15 residues. Trimming left V 2 bases short and J 4 bases short, with 12 bases between. CDR3 coding DNA: TGTGCCAGTAGTATACAGGCAAAGGGAAATCAGCCCCAGCATTTT. Its protein product is CASSIQAKGNQPQHF.

The gene calls are TRBV7-2 and TRBJ2-1, with 11 bases lining up with TRBD2. V shed 0 bases and J 3 bases; nucleotides not matched to a gene: 1. The CDR3 totals 16 residues. CDR1 SGHTA and CDR2 FQGNSA come from the germline V gene. The CDR3 loop reads CASSLAGTSGYNEQFF. DNA for the CDR3: TGTGCCAGCAGCTTAGCGGGGACTAGCGGCTACAATGAGCAGTTCTTC.

The gene calls are TRBV9 and TRBJ1-1; weak D call: TRBD1 (6 bases). Trimming left V 4 bases short and J 0 bases short, with 13 bases between. The CDR3 spans 15 residues. Looked up from germline, CDR1 is SGDLS and CDR2 is YYNGEE. CDR3 sequence (DNA): TGTGCCAGCAGCACACAGGGTAATTTGAACACTGAAGCTTTCTTT. This codes for CASSTQGNLNTEAFF.

The CDR3: CASSARDRVREKLFF. The CDR3 bases are TGTGCCAGCAGCGCCCGGGACAGGGTGAGAGAAAAACTGTTTTTT. The gene calls are TRBV9 and TRBJ1-4; 9 nucleotides agree with TRBD1. The CDR3 extends over 15 amino acids. Trimming cost V 3 bases and J 8 bases; bases outside gene matches: 8. Germline loops: CDR1 SGDLS, CDR2 YYNGEE.

A single count supports this clone. In DNA, the CDR3 is TGCGCCAGCAGCTTGGGGCCAGGGGGAGGCTACACCTTC. Protein sequence: CASSLGPGGGYTF. This chain joins TRBV5-1 and TRBJ1-2; 7 bases map to TRBD1. The J segment lost 8 bases and the V segment lost 0 bases, leaving 4 bases of the junction unmatched. This CDR3 has 13 residues. Germline V gene sequence: CDR1 SGHRS, CDR2 YFSETQ.

The gene calls are TRBV18 and TRBJ1-5; no clear D gene. There are 15 residues in the CDR3. Trimming stripped 3 bases from V and 6 bases from J, with 15 bases between. Germline lookup yields CDR1 KGHSH and CDR2 LQKENI. For the CDR3, the DNA is TGTGCCAGCTCACCTAGAAGTGAGGCCCGTCAGCCCCAGCATTTT. It encodes CASSPRSEARQPQHF.

V gene TRBV21-1 combines with J gene TRBJ1-2; the D segment call TRBD1 is taken from the table without a DNA check. TRBV21-1 is termed a pseudogene. This CDR3 region has 15 residues. CDR3 residues: CASSSRDRGIYGYTF. The CDR3, as DNA: TGTGCCAGCAGCTCTCGTGACAGGGGCATCTATGGCTACACCTTC.

The V call is TRBV19, the J call TRBJ2-2; 9 nucleotides align to TRBD1. The CDR3 extends over 15 amino acids. With V trimmed by 5 bases and J by 4 bases, 5 bases remained unmatched. The germline CDR1 and CDR2 sequences are LNHDA and SQIVND (reference sequence). The chain's CDR3 is CASSYRGRSTGELFF. CDR3 nucleotide sequence: TGTGCCAGTAGTTACAGGGGGCGAAGCACCGGGGAGCTGTTTTTT.

The V and J genes are TRBV10-3 and TRBJ1-2; 10 positions agree with TRBD1. This CDR3 is 13 amino acids long. Germline V gene data show CDR1 as ENHRY and CDR2 as SYGVKD. J was trimmed by 6 bases and V by 5 bases; bases with no gene match: 3. CDR3: CAISKTGGNGYTF. The CDR3 region has the DNA TGTGCCATCAGTAAGACAGGGGGCAATGGCTACACCTTC.

This sequence joins TRBV7-2 and TRBJ2-5, with a weak D call TRBD1 (5 bases). There are 15 residues in the CDR3. V was shortened by 5 bases and J by 2 bases, with 15 bases between the two germline ends. Germline CDR1 reads SGHTA; CDR2 reads FQGNSA. The CDR3 here is CASSLWTREQETQYF. CDR3 DNA sequence: TGTGCCAGCAGCCTATGGACACGAGAACAAGAGACCCAGTACTTC.